The 16 T cell receptor beta chains listed next were all sequenced from one sample in a study of cytomegalovirus exposure and HLA in healthy donors. PCR involved 60 Vbeta and 13 Jbeta primers. Measured with immunoSEQ multiplex PCR; TCRdb has only the in-frame clones, and not every one. The table records about 200,000 clones, 80% to 90% of them present only once. The sequenced sample consisted of PBMCs. The receptors originated from a man aged 25-45 years in good health and CMV-seronegative.

The CDR3 coding sequence is TGCGCCAGCAGCTCAGACACGCTTGTGAACACTGAAGCTTTCTTT. Translation: CASSSDTLVNTEAFF. J is TRBJ1-1 and V is TRBV5-1; D uncertain. CDR1 is SGHRS and CDR2 is YFSETQ in the germline V gene. V lost 3 bases, J lost 0 bases, and 12 bases lay in between. The CDR3 totals 15 residues.

CDR3 loop: CASSRDTHSYEQYF. DNA for the CDR3: TGTGCCAGCAGTCGGGACACGCACTCCTACGAGCAGTACTTC. The chain recombines TRBV6-5 with TRBJ2-7; D might be TRBD1 (6 bases). Per germline, CDR1 MNHEY and CDR2 SVGAGI. Trimming took off 5 bases at V and 0 bases at J, with 11 bases between the two ends. The CDR3 has 14 amino acids.

The V call is TRBV27, the J call TRBJ1-6; D uncertain. This CDR3 region has 11 residues. V gave up 2 bases and J gave up 13 bases, with 6 bases separating them. Germline CDR1 MNHEY, CDR2 SMNVEV (reference sequence). The CDR3 spells CASSLPFPLHF. CDR3 in DNA: TGTGCCAGCAGTTTACCTTTTCCCCTCCACTTT.

The J gene is TRBJ1-2, the V gene TRBV6-5; 10 bases are shared with TRBD1. Trimming removed 6 bases from V and 4 bases from J; junction bases left unmatched: 8. The CDR3 is 15 residues long. Germline-derived CDR1 and CDR2 are MNHEY and SVGAGI. CDR3 nucleotides: TGTGCCAGCAGGGCAAGGGACAGGGGTACCTATGGCTACACCTTC. As protein: CASRARDRGTYGYTF.

V usage is TRBV4-1 and J usage is TRBJ2-3; no definite D call. V was cut by 3 bases and J by 3 bases, with 4 bases left in between. The CDR3 sequence is 12 residues long. Germline V lookup: CDR1 MGHRA, CDR2 YSYEKL. The CDR3 loop is CASSQETDTQYF. The CDR3 nucleotides read TGCGCCAGCAGCCAGGAGACAGATACGCAGTATTTT.

The gene calls are TRBV28 and TRBJ2-2, with a possible D match to TRBD2 (5 bases). The CDR3 totals 16 residues. Germline CDR1 reads MDHEN; CDR2 reads SYDVKM. V gave up 2 bases and J gave up 4 bases, with 14 bases separating them. CDR3 in amino acids: CASSLVGRHITGELFF. The CDR3 bases are TGTGCCAGCAGTTTAGTGGGGAGACATATCACCGGGGAGCTGTTTTTT.

The V and J genes are TRBV2 and TRBJ1-2; weak D call: TRBD1 (5 bases). Trimming shortened V by 6 bases and J by 7 bases, and 12 bases separated the two germline ends. The CDR3 is 12 amino acids. In germline, CDR1 is SNHLY, CDR2 FYNNEI. This chain's CDR3 is CASRPDSVGYTF. The CDR3 coding sequence is TGTGCCAGCAGGCCCGACAGTGTTGGCTACACCTTC.

This clone was found a few times. This rearrangement joins TRBV29-1 to TRBJ2-1; 10 bases fit TRBD2. Germline values: CDR1 SQVTM, CDR2 ANQGSEA. Trimming cost V 6 bases and J 0 bases; bases outside gene matches: 8. The CDR3 is 16 amino acids. CDR3 protein: CSVRASGGSSYNEQFF. CDR3 DNA: TGCAGCGTGCGTGCTAGCGGGGGTAGCTCCTACAATGAGCAGTTCTTC.

The J gene is TRBJ2-1, the V gene TRBV4-3, with 9 bases that match TRBD1. The CDR3 has 14 residues. The junction had 6 bases not matched to a gene; V was cut back by 4 bases and J by 8 bases. The germline V gene has CDR1 LGHNA and CDR2 YSLEER. CDR3 residues: CASSPGQGVYEQFF. The CDR3 DNA is TGCGCCAGCAGCCCGGGACAGGGAGTCTATGAGCAGTTCTTC.

V is TRBV27 and J is TRBJ2-2; 7 bases map to TRBD1. Germline lookup yields CDR1 MNHEY and CDR2 SMNVEV (reference sequence). V lost 5 bases and J lost 3; bases outside the gene matches: 9. This CDR3 has 16 residues. CDR3 protein: CASSPYRGWDTGELFF. The CDR3 region has the DNA TGTGCCAGCAGTCCCTACAGGGGTTGGGACACCGGGGAGCTGTTTTTT.

This chain uses TRBV18 with TRBJ2-2; D is unresolved. Germline V gives CDR1 KGHSH, CDR2 LQKENI. Trimming pared 8 bases from V and 8 bases from J, leaving 18 bases between. There are 14 residues in the CDR3. The CDR3 coding sequence is TGTGCCAGCCGTGTAACCCCTCCCGGGGGGGAGCTGTTTTTT. Its protein product is CASRVTPPGGELFF.

This chain joins TRBV10-2 and TRBJ1-2, with 9 bases identical to TRBD1. V shed 6 bases, J shed 7 bases, and the junction held 6 bases outside the gene matches. The germline CDR1 and CDR2 sequences are WSHSY and SAAADI. This CDR3 has 13 residues. The CDR3, as DNA: TGCGCCAGCAGATCCGCGGACAGGGGTGGCTACACCTTC. It translates to CASRSADRGGYTF.

This rearrangement joins TRBV7-9 to TRBJ2-7; D is uncertain. Trimming took 1 base from V and 7 from J, leaving 5 bases between them. Germline V gives CDR1 SEHNR, CDR2 FQNEAQ (reference sequence). CDR3 length: 11 amino acids. The CDR3 reads CASSLGVEQYF. The CDR3 DNA reads as TGTGCCAGCAGCTTAGGCGTAGAGCAGTACTTC.

The rearrangement uses TRBV4-1 and TRBJ2-3; 13 positions agree with TRBD2. The junction had 12 bases not matched to a gene; V was cut back by 3 bases and J by 6 bases. The germline CDR1 and CDR2 sequences are MGHRA and YSYEKL. The CDR3 runs 18 residues. The CDR3 sequence: CASSQGLAGISTADTQYF. In nucleotides, the CDR3 is TGCGCCAGCAGCCAGGGACTAGCGGGGATTAGCACAGCGGATACGCAGTATTTT.

The chain uses TRBV7-2 and TRBJ1-4, with D tentatively TRBD1 (5 bases). Trimming took off 5 bases at V and 8 bases at J, with 18 bases between the two ends. CDR1 and CDR2 from the germline V gene are SGHTA and FQGNSA. This CDR3 is 15 amino acids long. CDR3 protein: CASSLNPGQREKLFF. The CDR3 DNA is TGTGCCAGCAGCCTCAACCCAGGGCAAAGAGAAAAACTGTTTTTT. Full variable domain (outside the CDR3, taken from reference TRBV7-2 and TRBJ1-4): GAGVSQSPSNKVTEKGKDVELRCDPISGHTALYWYRQSLGQGLEFLIYFQGNSAPDKSGLPSDRFSAERTGGSVSTLTIQRTQQEDSAVYLCASSLNPGQREKLFFGSGTQLSVL.

The chain recombines TRBV6-6 with TRBJ2-3; weak D call: TRBD2 (6 bases). V lost 2 bases and J 3 bases, leaving 12 bases between the germline ends. Germline V lookup: CDR1 MNHNY, CDR2 SVGAGI (reference sequence). The CDR3 length is 15 residues. The DNA of the CDR3 is TGTGCCAGCAGTTACGATTGGGGGACTACAGATACGCAGTATTTT. It codes for CASSYDWGTTDTQYF.